A single sample is the source of the 18 T cell receptor beta chains below, sequenced in a study of T cell repertoires in aging, cancer and after chemotherapy (dated by TCRdb to about 2019). TCRdb names Illumina MiSeq as the instrument used. Rearranged TRB sequences spanning V, D and J segments were amplified by multiplex touch-down PCR using a mixed TRB-A/B primer pool. The raw public reads went through TCRdb reprocessing: fastp at Q25, MiXCR clone calling, in-frame beta chains kept. Entries that share a CDR3 protein sequence are merged under the most common genes and DNA. The sample records over 4,500 distinct CDR3 sequences, approximately 29% of which are singletons. 5.5% to 7.5% of the sample goes to the ten largest clones. TCR beta rearrangements were amplified from genomic DNA isolated from peripheral blood, not from sorted cells or RNA. Sample: blood. These receptors originate from a human donor in good health.

By sample share, this clonotype is medium-sized. This chain connects TRBV30 to TRBJ1-3; no definite D call. Germline V lookup: CDR1 GTSNPN, CDR2 SVGIG (reference sequence). Trimming removed 2 bases from V and 0 bases from J, with 20 bases in between. CDR3 length: 18 amino acids. In DNA, the CDR3 is TGTGCCTGGAGTAGTAGAGGCTACCATTTGGACTCTGGAAACACCATATATTTT. It encodes CAWSSRGYHLDSGNTIYF.

In its sample, this clonotype is medium-sized. The chain couples TRBV15 to TRBJ2-1; maybe TRBD2 (5 bases). The CDR3 is made up of 12 amino acids. The germline V gene encodes CDR1 LNHNV and CDR2 YYDKDF (reference sequence). The V gene lost 1 base and the J gene lost 11 bases, with 9 bases spanning the gap. The CDR3 DNA reads as TGTGCCACCAGCAGAGGCCCCGGGAAGCAGTTCTTC. Encoded protein: CATSRGPGKQFF.

This chain links TRBV24-1 with TRBJ2-5; no reliable D call. Germline assignment: CDR1 KGHDR and CDR2 SFDVKD. V dropped 2 bases and J dropped 2 bases, with 8 bases sitting between them. The CDR3 runs to 14 residues. CDR3 coding DNA: TGTGCCACCAGTGATTCCCAGCCGCAAGAGACCCAGTACTTC. Translation gives CATSDSQPQETQYF.

As regards this clonotype: A clone one base away is much larger, so this may be a read error. This chain joins TRBV5-5 and TRBJ2-7; 8 bases fit TRBD1. J lost 12 bases, V lost 0 bases, and 17 bases had no gene match. Germline values: CDR1 SGHKS, CDR2 YYEKEE (reference sequence). The CDR3 runs 16 residues. CDR3 region: CASSLGQGIIIGQAYF. The CDR3 coding sequence is TGTGCCAGCAGCTTGGGACAGGGGATTATTATCGGGCAGGCGTACTTC.

As for this clonotype: The junction departs from germline at one end; a sequencing error may be responsible. The chain has TRBV5-5 and TRBJ1-2; 7 bases are shared with TRBD1. The V gene's germline CDR1 is SGHKS and CDR2 YYEKEE (reference sequence). CDR3 length: 14 residues. In DNA, the CDR3 is TGCGCCAGCATCTTCTCCTGGGACAGCTATGACTACACCTTC. Translated: CASIFSWDSYDYTF.

This clonotype was observed a handful of times. The chain couples TRBV10-2 to TRBJ2-2, with unresolved D. Between the trimmed V and J ends, which lost 0 bases and 3 bases, there was a span of 2 bases. The CDR3 consists of 13 residues. The germline gives CDR1 WSHSY, CDR2 SAAADI. The CDR3 DNA is TGCGCCAGCAGTGAGTCTTACACCGGGGAGCTGTTTTTT. This gives the protein CASSESYTGELFF.

This chain connects TRBV2 to TRBJ2-1, with TRBD2 identical over 9 bases. Trimming at V came to 6 bases and at J to 0 bases, leaving 3 bases not matched to a gene. Germline values: CDR1 SNHLY, CDR2 FYNNEI. The CDR3 totals 15 residues. CDR3 amino acids: CASRRGGSSYNEQFF. CDR3 DNA: TGTGCCAGCAGGCGGGGGGGAAGCTCCTACAATGAGCAGTTCTTC.

This clonotype was seen a few times. The rearrangement uses TRBV6-6 and TRBJ2-5, with 8 bases matching TRBD2. Germline CDR1 is MNHNY and CDR2 is SVGAGI (reference sequence). J lost 2 bases, V lost 5 bases, and 10 bases had no gene match. There are 16 residues in the CDR3. Written as DNA, the CDR3 is TGTGCCAGCAGTAACCCCGCGGGAGGCGCACAAGAGACCCAGTACTTC. Protein product: CASSNPAGGAQETQYF.

This clonotype was seen a few times. The V call is TRBV5-6, the J call TRBJ2-7; D possibly matches TRBD1 or TRBD2 (5 bases each). Per the germline V gene, CDR1 is SGHDT and CDR2 is YYEEEE. V gave up 4 bases and J gave up 2 bases, with 10 bases separating them. The CDR3 runs 13 residues. This CDR3 is CASSTRGPYEQYF. CDR3 bases: TGTGCCAGCAGCACCCGGGGCCCCTACGAGCAGTACTTC.

This clonotype was counted only a few times. The chain employs TRBV12-3 or TRBV12-4 and TRBJ2-7; 14 nucleotides align to TRBD2. There are 16 residues in the CDR3. J was trimmed by 7 bases and V by 7 bases; bases with no gene match: 12. The CDR3 region has the DNA TGTGCCAGCAACCGTGAACCGGGACTAGCGGGAGTGGAGCAGTACTTC. Amino acid sequence: CASNREPGLAGVEQYF.

This clonotype is medium-sized in the sample. V usage is TRBV13 and J usage is TRBJ1-4, with 7 bases aligning to TRBD1. There are 15 residues in the CDR3. Germline trimming cut 4 bases from V and 4 bases from J; bases unmatched to any gene: 6. The V gene's germline CDR1 is PRHDT and CDR2 FYEKMQ (reference sequence). CDR3 in DNA: TGTGCCAGCAGCTCTCAGACAGGGAATAATGAAAAACTGTTTTTT. It specifies CASSSQTGNNEKLFF.

With regard to this clonotype: At one boundary the junction diverges from the germline segment, which might be a read error. The chain is built from TRBV12-3 or TRBV12-4 and TRBJ2-1, with TRBD2 identical over 11 bases. There are 21 residues in the CDR3. The CDR3 DNA sequence: TGTACCAGCAGTTTATTATTGTGGTCTAGCGGGAGGACGAGCTCCTACAATGAGCAGTTCTTC. It encodes CTSSLLLWSSGRTSSYNEQFF.

This clonotype is medium-sized in the sample. In nucleotides, the CDR3 is TGTGCCTGGAGGGGACTAGCGAGCACAGATACGCAGTATTTT. It encodes CAWRGLASTDTQYF. The rearrangement joins TRBV30 to TRBJ2-3; 10 nucleotides match TRBD2. There are 14 residues in the CDR3. Germline V gives CDR1 GTSNPN, CDR2 SVGIG (reference sequence). The V gene end was trimmed by 3 bases and the J gene end by 0 bases; junction bases not matched to a gene: 0.

Of note for this clonotype: A much larger clone is a single base away; this may be a read error. This chain joins TRBV19 and TRBJ2-1; the match to TRBD2 covers 7 bases. The CDR3 covers 15 residues. Germline V gene lookup returns CDR1 LNHDA and CDR2 SQIVND (reference sequence). The CDR3 here is CTSSIGGSSYNEQFF. The CDR3 DNA sequence: TGTACCAGTAGTATCGGGGGGAGCTCCTACAATGAGCAGTTCTTC.

The V call is TRBV10-3, the J call TRBJ2-1, with 16 nucleotides matching TRBD2. Germline V gene lookup returns CDR1 ENHRY and CDR2 SYGVKD. The CDR3 consists of 18 residues. V shed 8 bases and J 9 bases; nucleotides not matched to a gene: 16. This CDR3 reads CAISLKIGTSGGAPEQFF. The CDR3 DNA sequence: TGTGCCATCTCCTTGAAGATCGGGACTAGCGGGGGGGCCCCTGAGCAGTTCTTC.

This clonotype was detected only a few times. The chain uses TRBV6-2 or TRBV6-3 and TRBJ1-2, with TRBD1 matching 7 bases. The trim removed 4 bases at V and 0 bases at J, leaving 8 bases unmatched. The germline gives CDR1 MNHEY, CDR2 SVGEGT. CDR3 length: 16 amino acids. For the CDR3, the DNA is TGTGCCAGCAGTTTGACCAGGGACAGCGCTAACTATGGCTACACCTTC. Translation: CASSLTRDSANYGYTF.

Sample share makes this clonotype medium-sized. This rearrangement joins TRBV19 to TRBJ1-6, with D maybe TRBD1 (5 bases). Germline loops: CDR1 LNHDA, CDR2 SQIVND (reference sequence). The CDR3 loop spans 14 amino acids. Trimming stripped 8 bases from V and 10 bases from J, with 18 bases between. The CDR3 region is CASGFGGVGSPLHF. The CDR3, as DNA: TGTGCCAGTGGCTTTGGGGGTGTAGGATCACCCCTCCACTTT. Together with reference TRBV19 and TRBJ1-6, the CDR3 gives the full variable domain: DGGITQSPKYLFRKEGQNVTLSCEQNLNHDAMYWYRQDPGQGLRLIYYSQIVNDFQKGDIAEGYSVSREKKESFPLTVTSAQKNPTAFYLCASGFGGVGSPLHFGNGTRLTVT.

Worth noting for this clonotype: A read error is possible here, since a much larger clone lies one base away. The J gene is TRBJ2-1, the V gene TRBV19, with 7 bases that match TRBD2. Germline V lookup: CDR1 LNHDA, CDR2 SQIVND (reference sequence). After removal of 7 bases from V and 6 bases from J, the junction contained 9 bases not matched to a gene. There are 14 residues in the CDR3. CDR3 DNA sequence: TGTGCCAGTACTCTAACGGGAGGAAGCAATGAGCAGTTCTTC. It yields the protein CASTLTGGSNEQFF. Based on the CDR3 plus reference TRBV19 and TRBJ2-1, the full variable domain is DGGITQSPKYLFRKEGQNVTLSCEQNLNHDAMYWYRQDPGQGLRLIYYSQIVNDFQKGDIAEGYSVSREKKESFPLTVTSAQKNPTAFYLCASTLTGGSNEQFFGPGTRLTVL.